This passage covers 2 T cell receptor beta chains from one sample sequenced in a study of blood T cells in healthy people across ages. For the second PCR, which ran for roughly 7 to 11 cycles, a sample-barcoded 5' primer and a J-beta primer mix were used. MiXCR was run by TCRdb on the 5' RACE reads, yielding one entry per CDR3 protein. This table holds some 550,000 distinct CDR3 sequences, 40% to 50% found once. The source material was blood. The origin of the receptors is a man older than 75 in good health.

This clonotype showed up just a few times. This chain uses TRBV20-1 with TRBJ2-7; 7 nucleotides match TRBD1. Germline CDR1 is DFQATT and CDR2 is SNEGSKA (reference sequence). V dropped 0 bases and J dropped 1; count of bases not matched to a gene: 3. This CDR3 has 14 amino acids. The CDR3 bases are TGCAGTGCTAGAGATCCACAGGGGTCCTACGAGCAGTACTTC. Protein product: CSARDPQGSYEQYF.

This clonotype was observed a handful of times. The V gene is TRBV7-2, the J gene TRBJ2-5, with D perhaps given as TRBD1 or TRBD2 (5 bases each). This CDR3 is 17 amino acids long. The germline gives CDR1 SGHTA, CDR2 FQGNSA. Trimming removed 4 bases at V and 2 bases at J, with 20 bases between. CDR3 in DNA: TGTGCCAGCAGCTACCTCCCCCCAGGGACGGGACAAGAGACCCAGTACTTC. Protein sequence: CASSYLPPGTGQETQYF. The full variable domain, its missing parts supplied by reference TRBV7-2 and TRBJ2-5, is GAGVSQSPSNKVTEKGKDVELRCDPISGHTALYWYRQSLGQGLEFLIYFQGNSAPDKSGLPSDRFSAERTGGSVSTLTIQRTQQEDSAVYLCASSYLPPGTGQETQYFGPGTRLLVL.